This TCR beta chain was obtained from a study of T cells after yellow fever vaccination. Study results and limitations: Contaminating bulk clonotypes could be abundant in FACS-sorted repertoires.

The CDR3 length is 13 residues. The germline V gene has CDR1 LNHDA and CDR2 SQIVND (reference sequence). Trimming left V 4 bases short and J 3 bases short, with 10 bases between. Each CDR3 protein is one row after TCRdb ran MiXCR on the 5' RACE reads. The data show 200,000 to 250,000 distinct CDR3 sequences, with around 7% seen just once and more than 0.8% held by the top ten. This clonotype was seen only a few times. What it binds is not known. The source was CD4+ T cells sorted from PBMCs, collected 15 days after the yellow fever booster vaccination. The TCR was taken from a man between 25 and 39 years old who received the YFV17D yellow fever vaccine. The chain uses TRBV19 and TRBJ2-7, with D possibly matching TRBD1 (6 bases). DNA for the CDR3: TGTGCCAGTAGTAAGGGACAACACTACGAGCAGTACTTC. This sequence encodes CASSKGQHYEQYF.